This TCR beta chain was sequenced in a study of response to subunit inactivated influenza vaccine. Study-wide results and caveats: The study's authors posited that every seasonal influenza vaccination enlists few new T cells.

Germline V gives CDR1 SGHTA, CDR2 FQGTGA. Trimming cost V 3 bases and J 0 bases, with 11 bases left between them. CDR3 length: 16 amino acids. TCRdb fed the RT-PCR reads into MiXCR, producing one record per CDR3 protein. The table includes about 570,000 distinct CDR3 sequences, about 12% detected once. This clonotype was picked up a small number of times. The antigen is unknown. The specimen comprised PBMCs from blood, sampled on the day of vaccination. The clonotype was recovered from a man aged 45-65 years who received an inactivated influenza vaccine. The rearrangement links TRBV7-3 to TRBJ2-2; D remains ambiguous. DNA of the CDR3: TGTGCCAGCAGCTTGACCCCCACTACGAACACCGGGGAGCTGTTTTTT. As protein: CASSLTPTTNTGELFF.